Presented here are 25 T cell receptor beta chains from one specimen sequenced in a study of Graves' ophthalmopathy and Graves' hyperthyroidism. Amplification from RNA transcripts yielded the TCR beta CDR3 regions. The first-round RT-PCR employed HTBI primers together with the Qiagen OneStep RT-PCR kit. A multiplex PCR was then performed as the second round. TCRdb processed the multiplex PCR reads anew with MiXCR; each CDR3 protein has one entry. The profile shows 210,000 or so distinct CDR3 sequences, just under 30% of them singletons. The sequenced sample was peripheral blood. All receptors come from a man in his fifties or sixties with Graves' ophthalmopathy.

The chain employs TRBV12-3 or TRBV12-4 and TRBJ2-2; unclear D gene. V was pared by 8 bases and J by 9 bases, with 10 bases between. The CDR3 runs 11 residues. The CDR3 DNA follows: TGTGCCAGCGCCTTCTCTAGGGAGCTGTTTTTT. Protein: CASAFSRELFF.

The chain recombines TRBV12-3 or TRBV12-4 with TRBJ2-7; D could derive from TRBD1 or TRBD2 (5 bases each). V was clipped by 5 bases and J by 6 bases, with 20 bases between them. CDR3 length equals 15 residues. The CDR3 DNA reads TGTGCCAGCAGTGCGGCCGGGGCTGGCGGTTCCGAGCAGTACTTC. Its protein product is CASSAAGAGGSEQYF.

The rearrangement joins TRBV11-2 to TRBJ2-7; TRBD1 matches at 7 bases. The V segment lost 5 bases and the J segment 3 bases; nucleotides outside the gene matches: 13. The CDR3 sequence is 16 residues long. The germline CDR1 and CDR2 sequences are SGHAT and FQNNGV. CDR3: CASSRNSWAGGYEQYF. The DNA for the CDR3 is TGTGCCAGCAGCCGTAATTCGTGGGCAGGGGGCTACGAGCAGTACTTC.

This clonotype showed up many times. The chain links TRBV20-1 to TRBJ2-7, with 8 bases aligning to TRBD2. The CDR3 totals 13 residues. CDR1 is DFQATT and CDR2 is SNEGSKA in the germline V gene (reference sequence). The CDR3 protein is CTIRAGEIYEQYF. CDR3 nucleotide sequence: TGCACAATAAGAGCGGGAGAGATCTACGAGCAGTACTTC.

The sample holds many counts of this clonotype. The CDR3 nucleotides are TGTGCCAGTAGTATAGGCACAGGGCTCACTGGGGCCAACGTCCTGACTTTC. Protein sequence: CASSIGTGLTGANVLTF. The rearrangement joins TRBV19 to TRBJ2-6, with a weak D call TRBD1 (6 bases). This CDR3 is built from 17 residues. CDR1 is LNHDA, CDR2 SQIVND, per germline (reference sequence). V lost 1 base and J 2 bases, leaving 12 bases between the germline ends.

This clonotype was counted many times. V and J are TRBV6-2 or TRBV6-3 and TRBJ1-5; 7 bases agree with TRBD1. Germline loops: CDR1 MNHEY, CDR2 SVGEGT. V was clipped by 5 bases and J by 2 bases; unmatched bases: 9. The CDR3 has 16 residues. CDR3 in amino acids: CASSDTTGVGNQPQHF. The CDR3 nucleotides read TGTGCCAGCAGTGACACCACAGGGGTGGGCAATCAGCCCCAGCATTTT.

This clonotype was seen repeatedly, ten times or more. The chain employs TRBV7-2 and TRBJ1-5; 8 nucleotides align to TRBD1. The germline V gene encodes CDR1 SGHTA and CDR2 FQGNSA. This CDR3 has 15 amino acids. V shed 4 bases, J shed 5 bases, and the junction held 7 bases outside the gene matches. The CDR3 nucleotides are TGTGCCAGCAGCTCCCCGGGACAGGCCCATCAGCCCCAGCATTTT. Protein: CASSSPGQAHQPQHF.

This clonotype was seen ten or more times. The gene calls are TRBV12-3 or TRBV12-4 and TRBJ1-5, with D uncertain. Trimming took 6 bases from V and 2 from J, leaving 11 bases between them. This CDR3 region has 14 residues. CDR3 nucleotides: TGTGCCAGCAGCCCGACCAACCGCAATCAGCCCCAGCATTTT. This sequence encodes CASSPTNRNQPQHF.

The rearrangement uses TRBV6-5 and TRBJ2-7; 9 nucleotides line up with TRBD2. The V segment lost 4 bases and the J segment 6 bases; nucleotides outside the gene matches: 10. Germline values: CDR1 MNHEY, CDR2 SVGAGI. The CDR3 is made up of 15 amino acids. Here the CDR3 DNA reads TGTGCCAGCAGTTTCACAGCGGGAGGACACTCCGAGCAGTACTTC. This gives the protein CASSFTAGGHSEQYF.

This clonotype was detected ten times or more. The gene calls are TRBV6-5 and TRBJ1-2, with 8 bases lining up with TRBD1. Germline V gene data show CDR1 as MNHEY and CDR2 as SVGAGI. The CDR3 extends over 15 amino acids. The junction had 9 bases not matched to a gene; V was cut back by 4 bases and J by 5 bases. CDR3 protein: CASSFWTGSGYGYTF. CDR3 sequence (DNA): TGTGCCAGCAGTTTCTGGACAGGGTCGGGGTATGGCTACACCTTC.

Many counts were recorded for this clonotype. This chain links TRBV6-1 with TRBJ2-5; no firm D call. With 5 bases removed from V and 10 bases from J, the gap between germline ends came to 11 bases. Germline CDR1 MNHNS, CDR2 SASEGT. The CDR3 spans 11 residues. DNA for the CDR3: TGTGCCAGCAGTCAAGGCGGTTTCCAGTACTTC. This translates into CASSQGGFQYF.

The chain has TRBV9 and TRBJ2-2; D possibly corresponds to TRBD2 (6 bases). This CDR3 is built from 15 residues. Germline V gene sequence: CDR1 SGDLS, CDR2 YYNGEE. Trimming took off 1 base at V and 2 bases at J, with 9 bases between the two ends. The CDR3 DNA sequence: TGTGCCAGCAGCGTATCCGGGGGAAACACCGGGGAGCTGTTTTTT. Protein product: CASSVSGGNTGELFF.

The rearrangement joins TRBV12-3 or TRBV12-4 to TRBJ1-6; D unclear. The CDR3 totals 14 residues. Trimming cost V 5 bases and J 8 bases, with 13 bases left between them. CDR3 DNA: TGTGCCAGCAGTCCCCGAAGACGGGATTCACCCCTCCACTTT. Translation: CASSPRRRDSPLHF.

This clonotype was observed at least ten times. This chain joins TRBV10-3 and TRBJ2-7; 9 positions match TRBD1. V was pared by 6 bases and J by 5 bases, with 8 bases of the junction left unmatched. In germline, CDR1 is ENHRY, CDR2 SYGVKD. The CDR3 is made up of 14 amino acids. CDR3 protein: CAIRNPGQGNEQYF. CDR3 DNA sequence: TGTGCCATCAGAAACCCGGGACAGGGAAACGAGCAGTACTTC.

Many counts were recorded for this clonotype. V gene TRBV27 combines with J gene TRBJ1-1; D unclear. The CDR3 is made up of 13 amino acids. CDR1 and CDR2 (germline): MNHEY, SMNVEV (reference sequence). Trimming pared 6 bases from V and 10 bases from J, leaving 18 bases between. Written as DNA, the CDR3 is TGTGCCAGCAGCCCCAACGAGGGCTGGCGAGCTTTCTTT. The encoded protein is CASSPNEGWRAFF.

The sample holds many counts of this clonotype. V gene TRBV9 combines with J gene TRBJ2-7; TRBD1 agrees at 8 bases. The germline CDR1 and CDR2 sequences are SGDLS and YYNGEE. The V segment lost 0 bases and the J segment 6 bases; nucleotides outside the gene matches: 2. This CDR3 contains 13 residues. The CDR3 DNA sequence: TGTGCCAGCAGCGTAGATACAGGGGGCGAGCAGTACTTC. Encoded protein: CASSVDTGGEQYF.

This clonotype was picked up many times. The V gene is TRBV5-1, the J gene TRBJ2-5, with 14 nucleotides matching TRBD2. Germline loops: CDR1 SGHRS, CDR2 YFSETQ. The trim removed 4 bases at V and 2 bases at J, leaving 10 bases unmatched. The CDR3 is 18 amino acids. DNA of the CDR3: TGCGCCAGCAGCCCCTCCGGGACTAGCGGGAGTTTGCAAGAGACCCAGTACTTC. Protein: CASSPSGTSGSLQETQYF.

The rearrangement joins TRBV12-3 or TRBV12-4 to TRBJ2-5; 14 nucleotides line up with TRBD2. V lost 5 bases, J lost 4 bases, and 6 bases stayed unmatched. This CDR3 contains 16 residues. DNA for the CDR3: TGTGCCAGCAGTCTGACTAGCGGGAGGGCACTAGAGACCCAGTACTTC. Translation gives CASSLTSGRALETQYF.

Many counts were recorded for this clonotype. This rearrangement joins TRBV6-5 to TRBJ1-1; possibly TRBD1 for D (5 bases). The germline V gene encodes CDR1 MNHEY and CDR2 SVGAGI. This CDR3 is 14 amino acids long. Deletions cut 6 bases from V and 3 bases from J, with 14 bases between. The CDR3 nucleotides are TGTGCCAGCAGCTGGGGGGGGGGAGACACTGAAGCTTTCTTT. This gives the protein CASSWGGGDTEAFF.

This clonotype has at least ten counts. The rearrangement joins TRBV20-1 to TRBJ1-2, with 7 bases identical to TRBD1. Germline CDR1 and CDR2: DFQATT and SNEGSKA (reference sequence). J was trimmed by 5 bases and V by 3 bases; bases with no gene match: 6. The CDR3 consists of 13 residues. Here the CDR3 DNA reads TGCAGTGCTAGGTTACAGGGGATATATGGCTACACCTTC. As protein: CSARLQGIYGYTF.

CDR3: CSTLGGRGDQETQYF. The CDR3 DNA is TGCAGCACCCTAGGAGGAAGGGGTGACCAAGAGACCCAGTACTTC. The gene calls are TRBV29-1 and TRBJ2-5, with D perhaps assigned TRBD1 or TRBD2 (5 bases each). The CDR3 has 15 amino acids. Trimming took 8 bases from V and 0 from J, leaving 19 bases between them. In germline, CDR1 is SQVTM, CDR2 ANQGSEA.

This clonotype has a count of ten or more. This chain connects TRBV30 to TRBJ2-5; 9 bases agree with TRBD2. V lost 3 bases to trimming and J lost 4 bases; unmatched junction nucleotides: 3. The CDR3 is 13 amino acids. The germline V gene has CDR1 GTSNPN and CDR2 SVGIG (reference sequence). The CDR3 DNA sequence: TGTGCCTGGAGGTTTAGCGGGAGAGAGACCCAGTACTTC. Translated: CAWRFSGRETQYF.

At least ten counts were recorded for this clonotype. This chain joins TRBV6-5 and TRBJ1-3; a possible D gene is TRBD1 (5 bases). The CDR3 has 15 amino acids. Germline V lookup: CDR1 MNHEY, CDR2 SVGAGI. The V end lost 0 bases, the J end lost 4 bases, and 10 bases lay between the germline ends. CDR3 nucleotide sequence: TGTGCCAGCAGTTACTCGGAGGGGCGCGGAAACACCATATATTTT. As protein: CASSYSEGRGNTIYF.

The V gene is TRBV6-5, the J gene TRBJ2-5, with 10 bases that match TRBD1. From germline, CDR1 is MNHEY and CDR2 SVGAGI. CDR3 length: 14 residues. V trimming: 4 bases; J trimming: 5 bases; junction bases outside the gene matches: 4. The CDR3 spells CASSSRTGGETQYF. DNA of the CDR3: TGTGCCAGCAGTTCCCGGACAGGGGGGGAGACCCAGTACTTC.

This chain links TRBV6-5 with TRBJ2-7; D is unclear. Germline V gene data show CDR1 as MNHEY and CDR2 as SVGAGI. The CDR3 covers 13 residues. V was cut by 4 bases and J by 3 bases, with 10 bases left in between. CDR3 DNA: TGTGCCAGCAGTTCCTTTATCGGCTACGAGCAGTACTTC. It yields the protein CASSSFIGYEQYF.